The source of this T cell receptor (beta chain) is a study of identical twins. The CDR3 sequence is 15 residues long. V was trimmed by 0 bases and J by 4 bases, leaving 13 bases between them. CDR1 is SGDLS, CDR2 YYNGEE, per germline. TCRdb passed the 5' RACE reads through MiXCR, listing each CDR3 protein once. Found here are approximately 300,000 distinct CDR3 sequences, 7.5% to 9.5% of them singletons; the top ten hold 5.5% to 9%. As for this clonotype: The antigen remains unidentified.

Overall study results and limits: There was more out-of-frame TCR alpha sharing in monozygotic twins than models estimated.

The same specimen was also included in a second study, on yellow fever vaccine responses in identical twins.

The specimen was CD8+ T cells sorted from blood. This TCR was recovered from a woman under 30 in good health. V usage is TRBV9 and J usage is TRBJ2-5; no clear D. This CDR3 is CASSVVGTPGETQYF. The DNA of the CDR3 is TGTGCCAGCAGCGTAGTTGGTACGCCCGGAGAGACCCAGTACTTC.